One sample yielded the 26 T cell receptor beta chains listed below, sequenced in a study of blood T cell repertoires in COVID-19 (dated by TCRdb to between 2020 and 2021). Preparation of the library involved the immunoSEQ multiplex PCR assay. TCRdb took this table from immuneACCESS and kept in-frame rearrangements with V and J called. Such tables lack part of the clones; where checked against another copy, unresolved V genes explain under half of the gap, and the rest is unexplained. The sample table shows 180,000 or so clones, and 70% to 90% are seen once. About 0.98% of the sample rests with the top ten. The sample comprised peripheral blood. The receptors were sampled from a man aged 18 to 30 with acute or convalescent COVID-19.

The chain has TRBV5-6 and TRBJ2-7; D not resolved. V lost 1 base and J lost 0, with 14 bases in between. The CDR3 spans 16 residues. Germline V gene sequence: CDR1 SGHDT, CDR2 YYEEEE. The DNA of the CDR3 is TGTGCCAGCAGCTTGTCAGGTACACGAGTCTCCTACGAGCAGTACGTC. It codes for CASSLSGTRVSYEQYV.

The gene calls are TRBV2 and TRBJ1-2, with 9 bases lining up with TRBD1. Unmatched junction bases numbered 14, after V lost 6 bases and J lost 3 bases. From germline, CDR1 is SNHLY and CDR2 FYNNEI. This CDR3 is 17 amino acids long. Here the CDR3 DNA reads TGTGCCAGCAGCCCGGACAGGGGCGCCCCCCTTTACTATGGCTACACCTTC. Translation: CASSPDRGAPLYYGYTF.

The chain carries TRBV7-9 and TRBJ2-7, with D unclear. V dropped 5 bases and J dropped 0 bases, with 8 bases sitting between them. The length of the CDR3 is 13 residues. Germline-derived CDR1 and CDR2 are SEHNR and FQNEAQ (reference sequence). In nucleotides, the CDR3 is TGTGCCAGCAGCCGCGGCAGCTCCTACGAGCAGTACGTC. It is translated as CASSRGSSYEQYV.

The chain uses TRBV3-1 (or the pseudogene TRBV3-2) and TRBJ1-2; D might be TRBD1 (5 bases). Trimming cost V 0 bases and J 8 bases, with 13 bases left between them. Germline V gene sequence: CDR1 LGHDT, CDR2 YNNKEL (reference sequence). The CDR3 covers 14 residues. The CDR3, as DNA: TGTGCCAGCAGCCAAGAGGGCAGGGAGGAAGGCTACACCTTC. Encoded protein: CASSQEGREEGYTF.

The chain joins TRBV29-1 to TRBJ1-1, with D maybe TRBD1 (5 bases). Trimming took 6 bases from V and 3 from J, leaving 17 bases between them. The CDR3 is made up of 14 amino acids. Germline V lookup: CDR1 SQVTM, CDR2 ANQGSEA. This chain's CDR3 is CSVGGTKGDTEAFF. Here the CDR3 DNA reads TGCAGCGTGGGGGGTACAAAAGGAGACACTGAAGCTTTCTTT.

V usage is TRBV15 and J usage is TRBJ2-7; D is possibly TRBD2 (7 bases). V gave up 8 bases and J gave up 6 bases, with 17 bases separating them. The CDR3 runs to 13 residues. Germline V gene sequence: CDR1 LNHNV, CDR2 YYDKDF (reference sequence). The CDR3 bases are TGTGCCACCTCCCGCCGGGGGGCCTCCGAGCAGTACTTC. It specifies CATSRRGASEQYF.

The V call is TRBV6-4, the J call TRBJ2-7; D might be TRBD2 (7 bases). Trimming took off 0 bases at V and 4 bases at J, with 16 bases between the two ends. The CDR3 totals 16 residues. Germline values: CDR1 MRHNA, CDR2 SNTAGT. CDR3 nucleotide sequence: TGTGCCAGCAGTGACTCCGGGGGGCTGGGTGGTTACGAGCAGTACTTC. This gives the protein CASSDSGGLGGYEQYF.

The chain uses TRBV9 and TRBJ1-5, with D maybe TRBD1 (5 bases). Trimming removed 0 bases from V and 2 bases from J, with 9 bases in between. Germline V gene lookup returns CDR1 SGDLS and CDR2 YYNGEE. This CDR3 region has 15 residues. The CDR3 region has the DNA TGTGCCAGCAGCGTAGAGGGGATGCGCAATCAGCCCCAGCATTTT. Protein: CASSVEGMRNQPQHF.

This chain links TRBV28 with TRBJ1-2, with 7 bases matching TRBD1. Per the germline V gene, CDR1 is MDHEN and CDR2 is SYDVKM. This CDR3 has 15 amino acids. The V and J ends lost 2 bases and 8 bases, in that order; junction bases with no gene match: 11. The DNA of the CDR3 is TGTGCCAGCAGTTTAGTTTTACTCCACAGGGGAGGCTACACCTTC. Its protein product is CASSLVLLHRGGYTF.

This chain joins TRBV4-2 and TRBJ2-1, with TRBD2 identical over 7 bases. The V and J ends lost 0 bases and 6 bases, in that order; junction bases with no gene match: 5. This CDR3 has 15 amino acids. Germline loops: CDR1 LGHNA, CDR2 YNFKEQ. DNA of the CDR3: TGTGCCAGCAGCCAAGATCGGGCTAGCGGCAATGAGCAGTTCTTC. Amino acids: CASSQDRASGNEQFF.

This chain joins TRBV25-1 and TRBJ1-6; TRBD1 might be the D (6 bases). V lost 6 bases and J lost 8, with 14 bases in between. Germline V CDR1 and CDR2: MGHDK, SYGVNS. The CDR3 is 14 amino acids. Here the CDR3 DNA reads TGTGCCAGCAGGAGGGGGGGGGCGGATTCACCCCTCCACTTT. This codes for CASRRGGADSPLHF.

The chain is built from TRBV24-1 and TRBJ2-1, with TRBD2 matching over 15 bases. CDR3 length: 17 residues. The germline gives CDR1 KGHDR, CDR2 SFDVKD. V trimming: 4 bases; J trimming: 2 bases; junction bases outside the gene matches: 2. CDR3 nucleotide sequence: TGTGCCACCAGTGACGGGACTAGCGGGGGGACCTACAATGAGCAGTTCTTC. As protein: CATSDGTSGGTYNEQFF.

The V gene is TRBV9, the J gene TRBJ1-2; D is possibly TRBD1 (5 bases). This CDR3 region has 15 residues. With 0 bases removed from V and 0 bases from J, the gap between germline ends came to 9 bases. CDR1 is SGDLS and CDR2 is YYNGEE in the germline V gene. This CDR3 reads CASSVGQGPNYGYTF. CDR3 DNA sequence: TGTGCCAGCAGCGTAGGCCAGGGCCCTAACTATGGCTACACCTTC. Using reference TRBV9 and TRBJ1-2 for the parts outside the CDR3, the full variable domain is DSGVTQTPKHLITATGQRVTLRCSPRSGDLSVYWYQQSLDQGLQFLIQYYNGEERAKGNILERFSAQQFPDLHSELNLSSLELGDSALYFCASSVGQGPNYGYTFGSGTRLTVV.

This clone was recorded only once. The J gene is TRBJ1-1, the V gene TRBV18, with TRBD1 matching 9 bases. The CDR3 runs 17 residues. V shed 3 bases, J shed 5 bases, and the junction held 13 bases outside the gene matches. CDR1 and CDR2 (germline): KGHSH, LQKENI. CDR3 sequence (DNA): TGTGCCAGCTCACCTTTTAAGGACAGGGGCGGTGGTACTGAAGCTTTCTTT. Encoded protein: CASSPFKDRGGGTEAFF.

V is TRBV5-8 and J is TRBJ1-1, with unresolved D. The V and J ends lost 2 bases and 5 bases respectively, with 7 bases between them. Germline assignment: CDR1 SGHTS and CDR2 YDEGEE. This CDR3 comprises 12 residues. CDR3 in DNA: TGTGCCAGCAGCTTCAGTGATACTGAAGCTTTCTTT. Protein sequence: CASSFSDTEAFF.

This clone appeared a single time. This chain joins TRBV7-3 and TRBJ2-3; 9 positions agree with TRBD2. V was clipped by 4 bases and J by 6 bases; unmatched bases: 11. Looked up from germline, CDR1 is SGHTA and CDR2 is FQGTGA. There are 16 residues in the CDR3. Here the CDR3 reads CASSSLGGGAGDTQYF. CDR3 in DNA: TGTGCCAGCAGCTCCCTCGGCGGGGGGGCAGGGGATACGCAGTATTTT.

V usage is TRBV9 and J usage is TRBJ2-3; the D gene is possibly TRBD2 (5 bases). Per germline, CDR1 SGDLS and CDR2 YYNGEE. Trimming shortened V by 2 bases and J by 6 bases, and 7 bases separated the two germline ends. The CDR3 length is 12 residues. The CDR3 here is CASSVLADTQYF. CDR3 in DNA: TGTGCCAGCAGCGTTTTAGCGGATACGCAGTATTTT.

The chain combines TRBV4-2 with TRBJ1-2, with 8 bases fitting TRBD1. Unmatched junction bases numbered 7, after V lost 1 base and J lost 6 bases. CDR3 length: 15 residues. CDR1 and CDR2 (germline): LGHNA, YNFKEQ. In nucleotides, the CDR3 is TGTGCCAGCAGCCAAGTAGACAGGGGAGAACATGGCTACACCTTC. Translating it yields CASSQVDRGEHGYTF.

The chain uses TRBV7-2 and TRBJ2-3, with 7 bases that match TRBD2. The J segment lost 7 bases and the V segment lost 0 bases, leaving 13 bases of the junction unmatched. Germline V gene sequence: CDR1 SGHTA, CDR2 FQGNSA. This CDR3 region has 17 residues. CDR3: CASSLAVRSGWGNTQYF. The CDR3 DNA is TGTGCCAGCAGCTTAGCGGTTCGTAGCGGGTGGGGGAATACGCAGTATTTT.

The V gene is TRBV6-5, the J gene TRBJ1-1, with 12 positions matching TRBD1. CDR3 size: 15 residues. With V trimmed by 10 bases and J by 6 bases, 12 bases remained unmatched. Per germline, CDR1 MNHEY and CDR2 SVGAGI. The CDR3 DNA reads as TGTGCCATAGGGACAGGGGGCGCGGGTAAGGCTGAAGCTTTCTTT. This encodes CAIGTGGAGKAEAFF.

V and J are TRBV9 and TRBJ1-2; D perhaps matches TRBD1 (5 bases). Trimming cost V 0 bases and J 4 bases, with 10 bases left between them. CDR1 is SGDLS and CDR2 is YYNGEE in the germline V gene. This CDR3 is 14 amino acids long. The CDR3 DNA is TGTGCCAGCAGCGTAGGTGGGGGGAGCTATGGCTACACCTTC. Translation: CASSVGGGSYGYTF.

The V call is TRBV7-9, the J call TRBJ1-1, with D uncertain. The CDR3 extends over 15 amino acids. Germline V gene data show CDR1 as SEHNR and CDR2 as FQNEAQ (reference sequence). V was trimmed by 1 base and J by 2 bases, leaving 11 bases between them. The CDR3 DNA follows: TGTGCCAGCAGCTTAGAATTACAGTACAACACTGAAGCTTTCTTT. Translated, it gives CASSLELQYNTEAFF. Variable domain in full (rest from reference TRBV7-9 and TRBJ1-1): DTGVSQNPRHKITKRGQNVTFRCDPISEHNRLYWYRQTLGQGPEFLTYFQNEAQLEKSRLLSDRFSAERPKGSFSTLEIQRTEQGDSAMYLCASSLELQYNTEAFFGQGTRLTVV.

V gene TRBV7-2 combines with J gene TRBJ2-3, with no clear D. Per the germline V gene, CDR1 is SGHTA and CDR2 is FQGNSA. This CDR3 has 16 amino acids. Between the trimmed V and J ends, which lost 2 bases and 2 bases, there was a span of 14 bases. The CDR3 DNA is TGTGCCAGCAGCTTATTTCACACAAGAACCACAGATACGCAGTATTTT. Its translation is CASSLFHTRTTDTQYF. Filled out from reference TRBV7-2 and TRBJ2-3, the complete variable domain reads GAGVSQSPSNKVTEKGKDVELRCDPISGHTALYWYRQSLGQGLEFLIYFQGNSAPDKSGLPSDRFSAERTGGSVSTLTIQRTQQEDSAVYLCASSLFHTRTTDTQYFGPGTRLTVL.

The V call is TRBV11-2, the J call TRBJ1-5, with D perhaps matching TRBD1 (5 bases). The CDR3 length is 14 residues. V was shortened by 3 bases and J by 3 bases, with 9 bases between the two germline ends. In germline, CDR1 is SGHAT, CDR2 FQNNGV. The CDR3 spells CASSFSGNNQPQHF. CDR3 nucleotides: TGTGCCAGCAGCTTTTCAGGGAACAATCAGCCCCAGCATTTT. Supplemented by reference TRBV11-2 and TRBJ1-5, the full variable domain reads EAGVAQSPRYKIIEKRQSVAFWCNPISGHATLYWYQQILGQGPKLLIQFQNNGVVDDSQLPKDRFSAERLKGVDSTLKIQPAKLEDSAVYLCASSFSGNNQPQHFGDGTRLSIL.

The V and J genes are TRBV9 and TRBJ1-2, with D unclear. The CDR3 length is 16 residues. Germline V gives CDR1 SGDLS, CDR2 YYNGEE. Trimming pared 0 bases from V and 0 bases from J, leaving 12 bases between. CDR3 residues: CASSVGARDANYGYTF. DNA of the CDR3: TGTGCCAGCAGCGTAGGAGCCCGGGATGCTAACTATGGCTACACCTTC.

This chain joins TRBV11-3 and TRBJ1-1, with no clear D. The CDR3 covers 13 residues. The germline gives CDR1 SGHNT, CDR2 YENEEA. V was cut by 3 bases and J by 2 bases, with 7 bases left in between. CDR3 sequence: CASSLRDNTEAFF. In DNA, the CDR3 is TGTGCCAGCAGCTTGAGAGATAACACTGAAGCTTTCTTT.